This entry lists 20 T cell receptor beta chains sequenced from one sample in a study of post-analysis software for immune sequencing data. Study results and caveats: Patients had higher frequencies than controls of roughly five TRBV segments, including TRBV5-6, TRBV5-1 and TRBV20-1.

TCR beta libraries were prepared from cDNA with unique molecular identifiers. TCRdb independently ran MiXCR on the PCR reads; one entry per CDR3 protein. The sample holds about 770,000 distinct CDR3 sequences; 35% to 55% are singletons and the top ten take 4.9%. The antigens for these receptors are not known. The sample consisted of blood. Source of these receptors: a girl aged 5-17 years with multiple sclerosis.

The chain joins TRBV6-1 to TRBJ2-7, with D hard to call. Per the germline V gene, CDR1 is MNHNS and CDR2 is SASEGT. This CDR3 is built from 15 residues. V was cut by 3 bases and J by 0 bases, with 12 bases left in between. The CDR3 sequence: CASSENWQSSYEQYF. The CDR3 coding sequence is TGTGCCAGCAGTGAGAATTGGCAGAGCTCCTACGAGCAGTACTTC.

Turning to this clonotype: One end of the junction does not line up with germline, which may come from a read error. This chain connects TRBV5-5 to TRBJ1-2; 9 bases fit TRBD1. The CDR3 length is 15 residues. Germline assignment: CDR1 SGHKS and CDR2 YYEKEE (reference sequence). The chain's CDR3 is CANSLDRGEVYGYTF. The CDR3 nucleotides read TGTGCCAACAGCTTGGACAGGGGAGAAGTTTATGGCTACACCTTC.

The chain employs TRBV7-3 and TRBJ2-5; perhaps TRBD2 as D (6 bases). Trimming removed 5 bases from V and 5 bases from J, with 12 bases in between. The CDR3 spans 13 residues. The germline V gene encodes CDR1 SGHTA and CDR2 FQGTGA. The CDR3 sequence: CASSRTNRETQYF. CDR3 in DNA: TGTGCCAGCAGCCGGACTAATCGGGAGACCCAGTACTTC.

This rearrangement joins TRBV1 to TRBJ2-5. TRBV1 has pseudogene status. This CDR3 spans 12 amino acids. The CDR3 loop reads CTSSQDGETQYF. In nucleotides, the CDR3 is TGCACCAGCAGCCAAGACGGGGAGACCCAGTACTTC.

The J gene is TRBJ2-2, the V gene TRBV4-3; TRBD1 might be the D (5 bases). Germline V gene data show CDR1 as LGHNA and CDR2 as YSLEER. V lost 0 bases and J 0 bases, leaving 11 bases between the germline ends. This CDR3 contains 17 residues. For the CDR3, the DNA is TGCGCCAGCAGCCAAGACCCCGACAGAGCGAACACCGGGGAGCTGTTTTTT. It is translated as CASSQDPDRANTGELFF.

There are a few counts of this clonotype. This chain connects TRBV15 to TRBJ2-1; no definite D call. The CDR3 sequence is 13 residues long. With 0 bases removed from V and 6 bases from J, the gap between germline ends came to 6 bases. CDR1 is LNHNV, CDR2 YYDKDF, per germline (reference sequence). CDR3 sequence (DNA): TGTGCCACCAGCAGAGATTTGGTCAATGAGCAGTTCTTC. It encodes CATSRDLVNEQFF.

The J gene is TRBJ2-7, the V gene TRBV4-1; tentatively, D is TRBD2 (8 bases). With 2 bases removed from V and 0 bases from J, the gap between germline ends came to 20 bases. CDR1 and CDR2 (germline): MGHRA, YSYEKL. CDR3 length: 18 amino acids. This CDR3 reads CASSQLGDSGSRSYEQYF. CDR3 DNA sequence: TGCGCCAGCAGCCAACTTGGGGACAGCGGGAGCCGCTCCTACGAGCAGTACTTC.

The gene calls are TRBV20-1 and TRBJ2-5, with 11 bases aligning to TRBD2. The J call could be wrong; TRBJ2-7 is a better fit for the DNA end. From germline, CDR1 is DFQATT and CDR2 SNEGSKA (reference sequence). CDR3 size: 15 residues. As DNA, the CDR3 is TGCAGTGCCCCCTCCCCTACTAGCGGGAGTGACGAGCAGTACTTC. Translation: CSAPSPTSGSDEQYF.

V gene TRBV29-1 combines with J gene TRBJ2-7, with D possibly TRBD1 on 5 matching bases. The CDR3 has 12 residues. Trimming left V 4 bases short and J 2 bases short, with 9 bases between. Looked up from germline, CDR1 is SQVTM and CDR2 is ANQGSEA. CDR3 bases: TGCAGCGTTGCTGACAGTCCCTACGAGCAGTACTTC. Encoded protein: CSVADSPYEQYF.

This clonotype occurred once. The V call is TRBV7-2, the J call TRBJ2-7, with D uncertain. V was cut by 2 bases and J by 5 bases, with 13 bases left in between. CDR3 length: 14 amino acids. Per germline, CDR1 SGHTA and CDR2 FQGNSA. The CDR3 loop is CASSLLGPANEQYF. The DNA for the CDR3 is TGTGCCAGCAGCTTACTAGGCCCGGCGAACGAGCAGTACTTC.

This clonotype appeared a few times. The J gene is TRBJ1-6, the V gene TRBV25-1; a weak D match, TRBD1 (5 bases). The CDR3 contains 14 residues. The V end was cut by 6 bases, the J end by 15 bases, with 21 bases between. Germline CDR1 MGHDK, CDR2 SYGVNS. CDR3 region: CASRPDGAVPLLHF. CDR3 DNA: TGTGCCAGCAGGCCCGACGGGGCCGTTCCTCTCCTCCACTTT.

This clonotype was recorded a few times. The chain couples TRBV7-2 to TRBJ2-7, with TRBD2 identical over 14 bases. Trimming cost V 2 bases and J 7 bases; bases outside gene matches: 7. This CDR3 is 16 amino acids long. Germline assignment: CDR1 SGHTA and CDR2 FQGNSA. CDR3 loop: CASSLSDRLAGGEQYF. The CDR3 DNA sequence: TGTGCCAGCAGCTTATCCGACCGACTAGCGGGAGGGGAGCAGTACTTC.

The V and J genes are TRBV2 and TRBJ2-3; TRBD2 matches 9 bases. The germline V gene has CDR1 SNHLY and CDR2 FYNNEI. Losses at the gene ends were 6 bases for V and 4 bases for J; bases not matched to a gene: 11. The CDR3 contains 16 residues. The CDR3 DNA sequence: TGTGCCAGCAGACCCATAGCGGGAGCGGGGGCAGATACGCAGTATTTT. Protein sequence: CASRPIAGAGADTQYF.

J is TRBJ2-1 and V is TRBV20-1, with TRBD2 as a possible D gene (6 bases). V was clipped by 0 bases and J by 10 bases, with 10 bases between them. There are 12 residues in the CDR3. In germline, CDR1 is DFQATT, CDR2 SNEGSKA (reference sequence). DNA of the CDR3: TGCAGTGCTAGAGAGCGGGACTTCGAGCAGTTCTTC. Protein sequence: CSARERDFEQFF.

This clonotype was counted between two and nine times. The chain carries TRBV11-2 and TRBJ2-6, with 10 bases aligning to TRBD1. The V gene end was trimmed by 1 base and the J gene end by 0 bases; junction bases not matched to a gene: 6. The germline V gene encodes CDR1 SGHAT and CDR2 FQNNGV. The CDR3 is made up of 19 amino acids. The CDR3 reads CASSLVGTGVASGANVLTF. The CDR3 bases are TGTGCCAGCAGCTTAGTGGGGACAGGGGTCGCCTCTGGGGCCAACGTCCTGACTTTC.

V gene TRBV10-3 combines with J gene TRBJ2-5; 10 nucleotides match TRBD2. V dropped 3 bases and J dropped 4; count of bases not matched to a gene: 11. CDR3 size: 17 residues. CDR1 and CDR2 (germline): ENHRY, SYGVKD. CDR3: CAISEAGRLAGVETQYF. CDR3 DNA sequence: TGTGCCATCAGTGAAGCGGGTCGTCTAGCGGGAGTAGAGACCCAGTACTTC.

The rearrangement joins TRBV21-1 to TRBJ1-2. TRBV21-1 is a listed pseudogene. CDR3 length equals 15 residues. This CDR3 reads CASSSERQRNYGYTF. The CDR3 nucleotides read TGTGCCAGCAGCTCTGAACGTCAGAGGAACTATGGCTACACCTTC.

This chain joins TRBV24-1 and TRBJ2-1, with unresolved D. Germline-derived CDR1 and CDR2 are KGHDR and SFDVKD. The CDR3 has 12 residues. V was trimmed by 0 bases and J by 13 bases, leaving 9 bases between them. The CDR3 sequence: CATSDLIGFQFF. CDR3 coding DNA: TGTGCCACCAGTGATTTGATTGGATTCCAGTTCTTC.

CDR3 loop: CASSSSWGGYEQYF. CDR3 coding DNA: TGTGCCAGCAGTTCCTCATGGGGCGGCTACGAGCAGTACTTC. The chain couples TRBV6-6 to TRBJ2-7; the D gene is possibly TRBD1 (5 bases). Germline loops: CDR1 MNHNY, CDR2 SVGAGI (reference sequence). Trimming removed 4 bases from V and 3 bases from J, with 13 bases in between. The CDR3 extends over 14 amino acids.

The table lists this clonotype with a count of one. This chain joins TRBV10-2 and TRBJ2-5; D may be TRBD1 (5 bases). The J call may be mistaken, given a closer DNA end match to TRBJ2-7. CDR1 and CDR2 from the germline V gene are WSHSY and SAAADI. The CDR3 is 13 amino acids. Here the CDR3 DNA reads TGCGCCAGCCGACAGAGGCCCAACTACGAGCAGTACTTC. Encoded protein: CASRQRPNYEQYF.